This T cell receptor beta chain was sequenced for a study of T cells after posttransplantation cyclophosphamide. To note about this clone: Its specificity is unknown.

Study outcomes and limitations: TRB clonality was highly associated with recipient CMV seropositivity and reactivation. Skin or GI-infiltrating T cells shared few TRB sequences with blood. Donor CD8+ memory clones often dominated recipient blood repertoires at later times.

A marrow graft followed busulfan-fludarabine conditioning, with cyclophosphamide on days +3 and +4. The germline V gene encodes CDR1 MNHEY and CDR2 SMNVEV (reference sequence). V was cut by 3 bases and J by 3 bases, with 9 bases left in between. The length of the CDR3 is 13 residues. Assay: immunoSEQ multiplex PCR; the TCRdb copy retains only in-frame clones and omits some. The sample holds about 10,000 clones; around 85% are singletons and the top ten take 15%. V and J are TRBV27 and TRBJ2-7, with a tentative D call TRBD1 (5 bases). The sequencing used PBMCs, collected about 1,800 days after allogeneic stem cell transplant with posttransplant cyclophosphamide. This receptor was obtained from a female patient aged 45-65 years who received an allogeneic stem cell transplant from a related donor, was CMV-positive, and had no GVHD. Part of the T cell pool may stem from the graft donor. The CDR3 DNA reads TGTGCCAGCAGTTTCGGACACTACTACGAGCAGTACTTC. Its protein product is CASSFGHYYEQYF.